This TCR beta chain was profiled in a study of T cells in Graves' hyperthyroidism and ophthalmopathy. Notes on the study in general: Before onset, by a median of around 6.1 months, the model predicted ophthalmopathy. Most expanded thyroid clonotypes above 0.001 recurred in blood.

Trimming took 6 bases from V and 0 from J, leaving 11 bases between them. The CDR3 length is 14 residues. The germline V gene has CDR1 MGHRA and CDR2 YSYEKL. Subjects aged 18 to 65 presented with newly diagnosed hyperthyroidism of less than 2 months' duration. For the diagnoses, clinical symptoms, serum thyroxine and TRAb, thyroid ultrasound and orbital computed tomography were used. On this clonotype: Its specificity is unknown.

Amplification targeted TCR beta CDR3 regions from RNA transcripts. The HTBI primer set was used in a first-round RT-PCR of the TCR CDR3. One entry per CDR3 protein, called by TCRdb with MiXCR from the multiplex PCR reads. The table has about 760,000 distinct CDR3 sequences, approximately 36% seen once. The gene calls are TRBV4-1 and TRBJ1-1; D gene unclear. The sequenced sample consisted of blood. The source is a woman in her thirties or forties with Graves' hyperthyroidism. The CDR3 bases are TGCGCCAGCAGTTCCGACGGCTTGAACACTGAAGCTTTCTTT. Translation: CASSSDGLNTEAFF.